This TCR beta chain was identified during a study of human T cells and chemical hapten exposure. The study, taken as a whole, reports: In comparison with controls, expanded TCRs gave rise to a significantly larger number of large CDR3 similarity clusters.

MiXCR, applied by TCRdb to the RACE reads, yields one record per CDR3 protein. The sample has 300,000 to 350,000 distinct CDR3 sequences, 5.5% to 8% seen once. The CDR3 is 16 amino acids. Germline V gene data show CDR1 as LGHDT and CDR2 as YNNKEL (reference sequence). The V gene lost 0 bases and the J gene lost 1 base, with 12 bases spanning the gap. In the case of this clonotype: Its antigen remains unidentified.

Time point given: patch test 1, 2 weeks after DPC sensitization. As for treatment: therapeutic diphenylcyclopropenone sensitization with weekly scalp DPC. This material consisted of whole blood, taken in connection with sensitization to the hapten diphenylcyclopropenone (DPC). The sequence came from a woman between 18 and 30 years old with alopecia areata. Some clones in this sample may be carry-over from other donors' samples. This chain connects TRBV3-1 to TRBJ1-1, with D possibly being TRBD1 (6 bases). The DNA of the CDR3 is TGTGCCAGCAGCCAAGATCGGGTGGGACAGAACACTGAAGCTTTCTTT. It translates to CASSQDRVGQNTEAFF.